This T cell receptor (beta chain) emerged from a study of blood T cell repertoires in COVID-19. In germline, CDR1 is SGHRS, CDR2 YFSETQ. V was pared by 5 bases and J by 7 bases, with 8 bases of the junction left unmatched. CDR3 length: 14 residues. This clone came up once. How the authors handled the data: Reference gene primer amplification in the assay estimated nucleated cell counts. The data were produced by immunoSEQ multiplex PCR, yet TCRdb's version contains in-frame clones alone and is incomplete. That table supplies the V and J calls and clone size; D and trimming were determined from the DNA. The repertoire holds over 70,000 clones, with 70% to 90% as singletons.

Source material: peripheral blood. V is TRBV5-1 and J is TRBJ1-4; TRBD1 matches at 7 bases. The TCR was taken from a man aged 55 to 70 with COVID-19, enrolled during active disease. CDR3 nucleotide sequence: TGCGCCAGCAGGTTACAGGGGATCGGTGAAAAACTGTTTTTT. The encoded protein is CASRLQGIGEKLFF.